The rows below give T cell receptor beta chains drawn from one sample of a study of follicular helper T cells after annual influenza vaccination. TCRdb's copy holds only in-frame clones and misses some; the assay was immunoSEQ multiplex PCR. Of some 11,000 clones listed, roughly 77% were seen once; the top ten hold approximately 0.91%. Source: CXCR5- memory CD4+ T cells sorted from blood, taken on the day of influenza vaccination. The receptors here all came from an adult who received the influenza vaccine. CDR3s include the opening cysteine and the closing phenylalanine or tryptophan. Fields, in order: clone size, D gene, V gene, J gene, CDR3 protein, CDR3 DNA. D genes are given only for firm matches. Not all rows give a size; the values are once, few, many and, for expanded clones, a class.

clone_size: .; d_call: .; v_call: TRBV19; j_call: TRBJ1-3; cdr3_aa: CASNRDPSGNTIYF; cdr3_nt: TGTGCCAGTAACCGAGATCCCTCTGGAAACACCATATATTTT
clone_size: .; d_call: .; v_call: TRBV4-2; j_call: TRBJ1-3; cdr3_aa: CASSQARDGGNTIYF; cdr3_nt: TGTGCCAGCAGCCAAGCCCGGGACGGTGGAAACACCATATATTTT
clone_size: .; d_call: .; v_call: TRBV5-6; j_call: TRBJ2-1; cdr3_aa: CASSWVSGGSSYNEQFF; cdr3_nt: TGTGCCAGCAGCTGGGTCTCTGGGGGGAGCTCCTACAATGAGCAGTTCTTC
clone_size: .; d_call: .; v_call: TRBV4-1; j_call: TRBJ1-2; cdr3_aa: CASSPQRSSSYLRGYTF; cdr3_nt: TGCGCCAGCAGCCCCCAAAGGTCGTCATCGTATTTGAGGGGCTACACCTTC
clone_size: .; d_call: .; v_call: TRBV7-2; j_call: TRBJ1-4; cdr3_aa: CASSPRLLSEKLFF; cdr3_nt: TGTGCCAGCAGCCCCCGCCTATTGAGTGAAAAACTGTTTTTT
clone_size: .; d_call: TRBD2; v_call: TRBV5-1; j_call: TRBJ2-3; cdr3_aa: CASSSPGAGGLSDTQYF; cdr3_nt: TGCGCCAGCAGCTCCCCGGGGGCGGGGGGCTTGTCTGATACGCAGTATTTT
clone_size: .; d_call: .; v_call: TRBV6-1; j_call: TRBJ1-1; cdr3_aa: CATLVYTEAFF; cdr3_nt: TGTGCCACCCTTGTGTACACTGAAGCTTTCTTT
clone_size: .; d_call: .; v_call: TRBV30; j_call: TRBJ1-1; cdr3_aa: CAWSVLRTTPSLEAFF; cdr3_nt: TGTGCCTGGAGTGTACTACGGACCACACCCTCGCTTGAAGCTTTCTTT
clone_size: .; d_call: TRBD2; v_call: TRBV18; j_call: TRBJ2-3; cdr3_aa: CASSPRTTLAGGPRTDTQYF; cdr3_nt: TGTGCCAGCTCACCACGGACAACACTAGCGGGGGGGCCGCGCACAGATACGCAGTATTTT
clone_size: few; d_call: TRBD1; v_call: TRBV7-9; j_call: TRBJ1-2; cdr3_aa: CASSPGQGHGGYTF; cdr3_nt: TGTGCCAGCAGCCCGGGACAGGGTCACGGTGGCTACACCTTC
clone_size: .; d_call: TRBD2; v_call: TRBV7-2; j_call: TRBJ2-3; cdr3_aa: CASSSNTLAGISTDTQYF; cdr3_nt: TGTGCCAGCAGCTCTAACACTTTAGCGGGGATTAGCACAGATACGCAGTATTTT
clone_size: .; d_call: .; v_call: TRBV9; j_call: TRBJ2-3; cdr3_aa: CASSVGGIGTDTQYF; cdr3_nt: TGTGCCAGCAGCGTAGGAGGGATAGGGACAGATACGCAGTATTTT
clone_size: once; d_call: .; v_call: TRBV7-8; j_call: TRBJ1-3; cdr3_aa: CASSLQGGNGNTIYF; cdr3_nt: TGTGCCAGCAGCTTACAGGGAGGAAATGGAAACACCATATATTTT
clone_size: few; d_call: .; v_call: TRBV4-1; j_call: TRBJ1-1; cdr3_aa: CASSQQGMNTEAFF; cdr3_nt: TGCGCCAGCAGCCAACAGGGGATGAACACTGAAGCTTTCTTT
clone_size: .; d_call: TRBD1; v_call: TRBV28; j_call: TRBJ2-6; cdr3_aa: CASSLLGTGPFSGANVLTF; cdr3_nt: TGTGCCAGCAGCCTACTCGGGACAGGACCCTTCTCTGGGGCCAACGTCCTGACTTTC
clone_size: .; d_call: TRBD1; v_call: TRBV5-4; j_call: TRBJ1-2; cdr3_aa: CASSGIGTGEGYTF; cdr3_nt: TGTGCCAGCAGCGGCATAGGGACAGGGGAGGGCTACACCTTC
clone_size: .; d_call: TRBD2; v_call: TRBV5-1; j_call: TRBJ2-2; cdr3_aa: CASSLGGSGRMELFF; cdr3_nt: TGCGCCAGCAGCTTGGGTGGTAGCGGGAGAATGGAGCTGTTTTTT
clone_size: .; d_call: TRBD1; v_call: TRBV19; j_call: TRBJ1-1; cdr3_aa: CAATTGANTEAFF; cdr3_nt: TGTGCCGCAACGACAGGGGCGAACACTGAAGCTTTCTTT
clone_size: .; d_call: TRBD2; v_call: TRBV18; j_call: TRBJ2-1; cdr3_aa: CASSRGLADYNEQFF; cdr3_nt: TGTGCCAGCTCCCGTGGACTAGCGGACTACAATGAGCAGTTCTTC
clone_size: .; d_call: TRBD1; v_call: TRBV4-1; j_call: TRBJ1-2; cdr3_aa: CASSQQTGAEDYGYTF; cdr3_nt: TGCGCCAGCAGCCAACAGACAGGGGCTGAGGACTATGGCTACACCTTC
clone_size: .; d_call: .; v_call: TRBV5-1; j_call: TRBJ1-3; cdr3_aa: CASSLEFAASGNTIYF; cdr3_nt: TGCGCCAGCAGCTTGGAGTTCGCCGCTTCTGGAAACACCATATATTTT
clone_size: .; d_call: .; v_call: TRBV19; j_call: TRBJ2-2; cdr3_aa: CGSAKANTGELFF; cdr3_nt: TGTGGTTCGGCGAAAGCGAACACCGGGGAGCTGTTTTTT
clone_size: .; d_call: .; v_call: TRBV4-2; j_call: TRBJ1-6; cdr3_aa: CASSRDGRGGGGPLHF; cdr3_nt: TGTGCCAGCAGCCGGGACGGTAGGGGAGGTGGGGGTCCCCTCCACTTT
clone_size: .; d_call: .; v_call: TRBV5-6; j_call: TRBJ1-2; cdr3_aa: CASSLVARAMGGYTF; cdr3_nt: TGTGCCAGCAGCTTGGTCGCCAGGGCCATGGGTGGCTACACCTTC
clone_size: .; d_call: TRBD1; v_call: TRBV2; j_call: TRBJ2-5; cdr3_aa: CASRTGSSQETQYF; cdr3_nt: TGTGCCAGCCGGACAGGGAGCAGCCAAGAGACCCAGTACTTC
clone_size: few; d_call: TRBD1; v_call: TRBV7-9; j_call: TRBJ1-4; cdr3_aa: CASSDEGGTDEKLFF; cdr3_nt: TGTGCCAGCAGCGACGAAGGCGGGACAGATGAAAAACTGTTTTTT
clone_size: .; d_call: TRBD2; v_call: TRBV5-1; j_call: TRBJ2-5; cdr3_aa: CASSGGTSGSRRAFETQYF; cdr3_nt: TGCGCCAGCAGCGGAGGGACTAGCGGGAGTAGGAGAGCATTTGAGACCCAGTACTTC
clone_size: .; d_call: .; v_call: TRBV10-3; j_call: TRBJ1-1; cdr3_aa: CAISESSPVKAFF; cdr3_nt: TGTGCCATCAGTGAGTCGAGCCCAGTAAAAGCTTTCTTT
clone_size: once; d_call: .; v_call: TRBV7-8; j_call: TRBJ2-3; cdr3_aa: CASSLAAKDTQYF; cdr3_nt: TGTGCCAGCAGCTTAGCTGCGAAAGATACGCAGTATTTT
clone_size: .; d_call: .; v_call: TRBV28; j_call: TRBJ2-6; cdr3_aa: CASSLSGRSSGANVLTF; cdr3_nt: TGTGCCAGCAGTCTAAGCGGCAGGAGCTCTGGGGCCAACGTCCTGACTTTC
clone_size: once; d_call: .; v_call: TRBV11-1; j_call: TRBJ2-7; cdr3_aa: CASSLTGRIAEQYF; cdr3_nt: TGTGCCAGCAGCTTAACCGGAAGAATCGCCGAGCAGTACTTC
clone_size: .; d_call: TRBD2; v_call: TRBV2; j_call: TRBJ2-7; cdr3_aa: CASFAGTNYIDEQYF; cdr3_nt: TGTGCCAGCTTCGCGGGGACTAATTATATCGACGAGCAGTACTTC
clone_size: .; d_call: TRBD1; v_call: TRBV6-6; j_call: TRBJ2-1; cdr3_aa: CASSWGTGGNEQFF; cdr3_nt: TGTGCCAGCAGTTGGGGGACAGGGGGCAATGAGCAGTTCTTC
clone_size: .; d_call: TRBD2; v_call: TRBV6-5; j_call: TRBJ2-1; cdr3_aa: CASRAGVYNEQFF; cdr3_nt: TGTGCCAGCAGGGCGGGAGTTTACAATGAGCAGTTCTTC
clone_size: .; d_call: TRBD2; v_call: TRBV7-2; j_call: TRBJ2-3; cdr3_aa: CASILAGGTDTQYF; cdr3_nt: TGTGCCAGTATCCTAGCGGGGGGGACAGATACGCAGTATTTT
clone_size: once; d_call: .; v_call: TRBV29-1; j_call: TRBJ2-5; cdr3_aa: CSVAGQGGETQYF; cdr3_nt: TGCAGCGTTGCGGGGCAGGGCGGAGAGACCCAGTACTTC
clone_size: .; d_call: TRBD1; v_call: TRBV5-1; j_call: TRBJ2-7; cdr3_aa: CASSPVGDRVEQYF; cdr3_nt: TGCGCCAGCAGCCCGGTCGGGGACAGGGTCGAGCAGTACTTC
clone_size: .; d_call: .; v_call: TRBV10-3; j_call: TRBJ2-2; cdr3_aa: CAIRMSGSSGGELFF; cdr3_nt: TGTGCCATCAGGATGTCCGGGAGTAGTGGCGGGGAGCTGTTTTTT
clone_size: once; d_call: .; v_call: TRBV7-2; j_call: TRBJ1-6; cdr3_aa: CASSLRQSNSPLHF; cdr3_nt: TGTGCCAGCAGCTTGCGACAGAGTAATTCACCCCTCCACTTT
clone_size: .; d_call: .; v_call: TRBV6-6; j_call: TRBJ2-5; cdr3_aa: CASSLSGTGGTQYF; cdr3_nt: TGTGCCAGCAGCCTATCCGGGACGGGTGGGACCCAGTACTTC
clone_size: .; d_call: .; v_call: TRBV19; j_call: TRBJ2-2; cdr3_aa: CASSIYRANTGELFF; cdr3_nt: TGTGCCAGTAGTATCTACAGGGCGAACACCGGGGAGCTGTTTTTT
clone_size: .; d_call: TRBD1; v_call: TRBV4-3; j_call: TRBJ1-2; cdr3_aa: CASSQDRPTGANTNYGYTF; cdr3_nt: TGCGCCAGCAGCCAAGACCGGCCAACAGGGGCCAACACTAACTATGGCTACACCTTC
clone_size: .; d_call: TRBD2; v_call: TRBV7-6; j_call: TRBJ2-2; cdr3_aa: CASSKTSGGPNTGELFF; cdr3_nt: TGTGCCAGCAGCAAGACTAGCGGGGGACCGAACACCGGGGAGCTGTTTTTT
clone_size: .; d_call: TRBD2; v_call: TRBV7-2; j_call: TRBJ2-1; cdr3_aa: CASSPGLASGEQFF; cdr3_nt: TGTGCCAGCAGCCCCGGACTAGCTAGCGGTGAGCAGTTCTTC
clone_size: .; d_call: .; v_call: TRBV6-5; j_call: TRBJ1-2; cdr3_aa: CASSYSENYGYTF; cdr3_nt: TGTGCCAGCAGTTACTCAGAGAACTATGGCTACACCTTC
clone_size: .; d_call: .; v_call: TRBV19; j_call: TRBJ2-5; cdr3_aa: CATSEGAWGTQYF; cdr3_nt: TGTGCCACCTCGGAGGGGGCATGGGGGACCCAGTACTTC